One and the same sample provided the 14 T cell receptor beta chains below, sequenced in a study of PD-1 blockade in classical Hodgkin lymphoma. TCRdb's copy holds only in-frame clones and misses some; the assay was immunoSEQ multiplex PCR. The table records around 100,000 clones, 75% to 95% of them present only once. Specified time point: cycle 4 day 1 (C4D1), after more than 5 weeks of nivolumab. After autologous stem cell transplantation all patients relapsed, and prior brentuximab vedotin exposure differed between cohorts. The sample consisted of peripheral blood mononuclear cells (PBMCs), taken before the fourth cycle of nivolumab. These TCRs come from a human donor with classical Hodgkin lymphoma.

The chain uses TRBV30 and TRBJ1-5; the D gene is possibly TRBD1 (5 bases). The ends were cut back, 3 bases at V and 3 bases at J, with 12 bases in the middle. Germline V CDR1 and CDR2: GTSNPN, SVGIG (reference sequence). The CDR3 totals 14 residues. The CDR3: CAWSGGTINQPQHF. In DNA, the CDR3 is TGTGCCTGGAGCGGAGGGACCATCAATCAGCCCCAGCATTTT.

The chain recombines TRBV4-2 with TRBJ2-5, with 11 bases lining up with TRBD2. CDR1 is LGHNA and CDR2 is YNFKEQ in the germline V gene. Trimming took 2 bases from V and 1 from J; bases not matched to a gene: 6. The length of the CDR3 is 17 residues. The CDR3 region is CASSQPTSGGLQETQYF. The CDR3 bases are TGTGCCAGCAGCCAACCCACTAGCGGGGGCCTCCAAGAGACCCAGTACTTC.

The chain is built from TRBV19 and TRBJ2-7; TRBD1 is a possible D gene (5 bases). Germline-derived CDR1 and CDR2 are LNHDA and SQIVND (reference sequence). Trimming pared 4 bases from V and 6 bases from J, leaving 13 bases between. This CDR3 is built from 13 residues. The CDR3 loop reads CASSTSGAREQYF. CDR3 nucleotides: TGTGCCAGTAGTACTAGTGGGGCCCGCGAGCAGTACTTC.

The chain has TRBV28 and TRBJ2-7, with D tentatively TRBD1 (5 bases). Germline V gene lookup returns CDR1 MDHEN and CDR2 SYDVKM. V lost 2 bases and J lost 0, with 14 bases in between. The CDR3 is 16 residues long. CDR3 region: CASSLGTGYISYEQYF. As DNA, the CDR3 is TGTGCCAGCAGTTTAGGCACAGGTTATATCTCCTACGAGCAGTACTTC.

V and J are TRBV5-1 and TRBJ2-5, with a possible D match to TRBD2 (5 bases). The CDR3 extends over 14 amino acids. V lost 4 bases to trimming and J lost 1 base, with 11 bases between them. Germline values: CDR1 SGHRS, CDR2 YFSETQ. The DNA for the CDR3 is TGCGCCAGCAGCCCCGGGGTGGGCCAAGAGACCCAGTACTTC. It encodes CASSPGVGQETQYF.

V usage is TRBV11-2 and J usage is TRBJ1-4, with a weak D call TRBD1 (5 bases). V was clipped by 5 bases and J by 8 bases, with 30 bases between them. CDR1 and CDR2 from the germline V gene are SGHAT and FQNNGV. This CDR3 has 19 residues. The CDR3 bases are TGTGCCAGCAGCCCATTATTCCGGGACGGGAACTCCTGGGGGGAAAAACTGTTTTTT. As protein: CASSPLFRDGNSWGEKLFF.

J is TRBJ2-7 and V is TRBV9, with 9 bases fitting TRBD2. The CDR3 length is 16 residues. With V trimmed by 0 bases and J by 2 bases, 6 bases remained unmatched. Germline CDR1 and CDR2: SGDLS and YYNGEE. In DNA form, the CDR3 reads TGTGCCAGCAGCGTAGATGTCGCGGGGGGGGCCTACGAGCAGTACTTC. It yields the protein CASSVDVAGGAYEQYF.

The rearrangement uses TRBV10-2 and TRBJ2-2; 10 positions agree with TRBD2. The germline CDR1 and CDR2 sequences are WSHSY and SAAADI. The CDR3 extends over 15 amino acids. V gave up 6 bases and J gave up 8 bases; unmatched junction bases: 9. This CDR3 reads CASRGVAGGVGELFF. DNA of the CDR3: TGCGCCAGCAGGGGAGTAGCGGGGGGAGTGGGGGAGCTGTTTTTT.

This clone was seen just once. The chain uses TRBV4-2 and TRBJ2-1; 12 bases are a match to TRBD2. V shed 0 bases and J 7 bases; nucleotides not matched to a gene: 10. Germline V gives CDR1 LGHNA, CDR2 YNFKEQ. This CDR3 has 18 amino acids. The CDR3 DNA reads as TGTGCCAGCAGCCAAGACGCCCCAACTAGCGGGGGGACTAATGAGCAGTTCTTC. Its translation is CASSQDAPTSGGTNEQFF.

The genes are TRBV4-2 and TRBJ1-2, with D unresolved. Germline V CDR1 and CDR2: LGHNA, YNFKEQ. The CDR3 consists of 14 residues. V dropped 1 base and J dropped 4 bases, with 10 bases sitting between them. This CDR3 reads CASSQVEVAYGYTF. Here the CDR3 DNA reads TGTGCCAGCAGCCAAGTTGAGGTTGCCTATGGCTACACCTTC.

The chain couples TRBV4-1 to TRBJ2-7; TRBD2 aligns across 7 bases. The CDR3 has 17 residues. V lost 0 bases and J lost 3; bases outside the gene matches: 11. Germline V lookup: CDR1 MGHRA, CDR2 YSYEKL. The CDR3, as DNA: TGCGCCAGCAGCCAAGATGGTGGGGGGGGTATGGACTACGAGCAGTACTTC. Translating gives CASSQDGGGGMDYEQYF.

The chain has TRBV28 and TRBJ1-3; 7 bases are a match to TRBD1. Germline V lookup: CDR1 MDHEN, CDR2 SYDVKM. The CDR3 covers 14 residues. V gave up 5 bases and J gave up 1 base; unmatched junction bases: 2. The CDR3 nucleotides are TGTGCCAGCAGTATACAGGGGTCTGGAAACACCATATATTTT. Its protein product is CASSIQGSGNTIYF.

The V and J genes are TRBV19 and TRBJ2-1, with a tentative D call TRBD1 (5 bases). This CDR3 is built from 14 residues. CDR1 LNHDA and CDR2 SQIVND come from the germline V gene (reference sequence). The V end was cut by 9 bases, the J end by 8 bases, with 20 bases between. The CDR3 DNA is TGTGCCAGCAGACAGCTGGTTGGGGTCGATGAGCAGTTCTTC. Protein product: CASRQLVGVDEQFF.

The V gene is TRBV7-9, the J gene TRBJ2-5; tentative D call: TRBD2 (7 bases). The J call is doubtful: the DNA matches TRBJ2-7 better. CDR1 is SEHNR and CDR2 is FQNEAQ in the germline V gene (reference sequence). This CDR3 is 14 amino acids long. The CDR3: CASTQFGGGHEQYF. The CDR3 bases are TGTGCCAGCACCCAATTTGGGGGGGGCCACGAGCAGTACTTC.